Each of the 9 T cell receptor beta chains below was sequenced from the same sample in a study of T cells in Graves' hyperthyroidism and ophthalmopathy. There were TCR beta CDR3 regions amplified from RNA transcripts. The HTBI primer set drove a first-round RT-PCR of the TCR CDR3. TCRdb reanalysed the multiplex PCR reads using MiXCR and keeps one entry per CDR3 protein. This table has 530,000 or so distinct CDR3 sequences, 17% appearing once. The sequenced sample consisted of blood. These receptors all come from a woman under 30 with Graves' ophthalmopathy.

This clonotype was counted ten times or more. V usage is TRBV6-1 and J usage is TRBJ2-3; TRBD1 aligns across 11 bases. V lost 6 bases, J lost 5 bases, and 10 bases stayed unmatched. In germline, CDR1 is MNHNS, CDR2 SASEGT. This CDR3 spans 16 amino acids. The DNA of the CDR3 is TGTGCCAGCAGCGGGGGATGGACAGGGGGCGTAGATACGCAGTATTTT. It codes for CASSGGWTGGVDTQYF.

This clonotype was seen more than once but under ten times. The J gene is TRBJ2-6, the V gene TRBV7-3, with TRBD1 identical over 7 bases. After removal of 5 bases from V and 2 bases from J, the junction contained 6 bases not matched to a gene. This CDR3 spans 16 amino acids. The germline V gene has CDR1 SGHTA and CDR2 FQGTGA. CDR3 nucleotides: TGTGCCAGCAGCGCCCAGACAGGGACTGGGGCCAACGTCCTGACTTTC. It yields the protein CASSAQTGTGANVLTF. Full variable domain (remainder filled in from reference TRBV7-3 and TRBJ2-6): GAGVSQTPSNKVTEKGKYVELRCDPISGHTALYWYRQSLGQGPEFLIYFQGTGAADDSGLPNDRFFAVRPEGSVSTLKIQRTERGDSAVYLCASSAQTGTGANVLTFGAGSRLTVL.

The J gene is TRBJ2-5, the V gene TRBV6-1; 7 bases match TRBD1. Germline V gene data show CDR1 as MNHNS and CDR2 as SASEGT. J gave up 2 bases and V 5 bases, and 11 bases lay outside the gene matches. The CDR3 is 16 amino acids. The CDR3 DNA follows: TGTGCCAGCAGTCAACGACAGGGCCACCGACAAGAGACCCAGTACTTC. It yields the protein CASSQRQGHRQETQYF.

The table lists this clonotype with a few counts. The chain joins TRBV6-5 to TRBJ2-3; D may be TRBD2 (5 bases). The germline V gene has CDR1 MNHEY and CDR2 SVGAGI. The CDR3 has 14 residues. The ends were cut back, 2 bases at V and 1 base at J, with 7 bases in the middle. For the CDR3, the DNA is TGTGCCAGCAGTTACGGGCGGGGCACAGATACGCAGTATTTT. It encodes CASSYGRGTDTQYF.

This clonotype came up a few times. The rearrangement links TRBV19 to TRBJ2-1; 8 bases align to TRBD2. The CDR3 runs 17 residues. J was trimmed by 7 bases and V by 3 bases; bases with no gene match: 14. Germline CDR1 LNHDA, CDR2 SQIVND (reference sequence). CDR3 residues: CASSIAPSGSVLNEQFF. DNA of the CDR3: TGTGCCAGTAGTATCGCCCCCAGCGGGAGCGTCCTTAATGAGCAGTTCTTC. The full variable domain, its missing parts supplied by reference TRBV19 and TRBJ2-1, is DGGITQSPKYLFRKEGQNVTLSCEQNLNHDAMYWYRQDPGQGLRLIYYSQIVNDFQKGDIAEGYSVSREKKESFPLTVTSAQKNPTAFYLCASSIAPSGSVLNEQFFGPGTRLTVL.

The table lists this clonotype with many counts. V is TRBV27 and J is TRBJ1-1; TRBD1 is a possible D gene (6 bases). The germline V and J ends were trimmed by 6 bases and 4 bases, with 15 bases remaining between them. This CDR3 is 14 amino acids long. Germline V CDR1 and CDR2: MNHEY, SMNVEV (reference sequence). Here the CDR3 DNA reads TGTGCCAGCAGACCACAGGGAGGAGGCACTGAAGCTTTCTTT. Encoded protein: CASRPQGGGTEAFF.

This clonotype was recorded a few times. This chain connects TRBV7-2 to TRBJ1-2, with D perhaps matching TRBD1 (5 bases). CDR1 is SGHTA, CDR2 FQGNSA, per germline. Trimming removed 2 bases from V and 4 bases from J, with 11 bases in between. The CDR3 sequence is 14 residues long. The CDR3 reads CASSLPGHLYGYTF. CDR3 bases: TGTGCCAGCAGCTTACCAGGGCACCTCTATGGCTACACCTTC.

This clonotype came up many times. This sequence joins TRBV27 and TRBJ2-1; possibly TRBD2 for D (6 bases). Germline loops: CDR1 MNHEY, CDR2 SMNVEV (reference sequence). Trimming took 8 bases from V and 7 from J, leaving 15 bases between them. The CDR3 consists of 13 residues. The CDR3 spells CASRTEGRNEQFF. DNA for the CDR3: TGTGCCAGCCGGACCGAGGGGAGGAATGAGCAGTTCTTC.

This clonotype was found many times. The chain combines TRBV7-9 with TRBJ2-5; the D gene is possibly TRBD1 (5 bases). V was clipped by 10 bases and J by 5 bases, with 14 bases between them. This CDR3 comprises 12 residues. CDR1 and CDR2 from the germline V gene are SEHNR and FQNEAQ (reference sequence). The CDR3 DNA reads TGTGCCACCACACTGGGGCTTGAGACCCAGTACTTC. Protein sequence: CATTLGLETQYF.